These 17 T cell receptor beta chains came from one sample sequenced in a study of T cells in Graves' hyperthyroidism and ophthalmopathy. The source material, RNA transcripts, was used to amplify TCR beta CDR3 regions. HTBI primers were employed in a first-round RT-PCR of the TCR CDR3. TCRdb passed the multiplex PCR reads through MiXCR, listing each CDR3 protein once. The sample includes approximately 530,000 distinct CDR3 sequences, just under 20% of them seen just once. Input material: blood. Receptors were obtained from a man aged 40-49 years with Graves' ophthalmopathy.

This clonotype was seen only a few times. CDR3 sequence reads: CATSDRGGPFNEQFF. The DNA of the CDR3 is TGTGCCACCAGTGACAGGGGAGGGCCGTTTAATGAGCAGTTCTTC. The rearrangement joins TRBV24-1 to TRBJ2-1; weak D call: TRBD2 (7 bases). The CDR3 is 15 amino acids. With 4 bases removed from V and 7 bases from J, the gap between germline ends came to 16 bases. Germline V gives CDR1 KGHDR, CDR2 SFDVKD.

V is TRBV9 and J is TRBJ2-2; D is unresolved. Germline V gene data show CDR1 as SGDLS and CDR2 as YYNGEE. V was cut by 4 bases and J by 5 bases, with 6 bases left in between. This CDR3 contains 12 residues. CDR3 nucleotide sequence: TGTGCCAGCAGCAAAGAGACCGGGGAGCTGTTTTTT. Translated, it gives CASSKETGELFF.

The CDR3 is CASSVAEGYYEQYF. CDR3 in DNA: TGTGCCAGCAGCGTAGCCGAAGGGTACTACGAGCAGTACTTC. The gene calls are TRBV9 and TRBJ2-7; unclear D gene. V lost 0 bases to trimming and J lost 3 bases, with 10 bases between them. Germline values: CDR1 SGDLS, CDR2 YYNGEE. The CDR3 extends over 14 amino acids.

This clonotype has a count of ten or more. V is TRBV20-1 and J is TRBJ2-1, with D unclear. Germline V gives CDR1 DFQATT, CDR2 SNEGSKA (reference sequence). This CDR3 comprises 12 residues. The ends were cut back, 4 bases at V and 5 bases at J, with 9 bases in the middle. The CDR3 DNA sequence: TGCAGTGCTAAGGCAGGAGACAATGAGCAGTTCTTC. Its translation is CSAKAGDNEQFF.

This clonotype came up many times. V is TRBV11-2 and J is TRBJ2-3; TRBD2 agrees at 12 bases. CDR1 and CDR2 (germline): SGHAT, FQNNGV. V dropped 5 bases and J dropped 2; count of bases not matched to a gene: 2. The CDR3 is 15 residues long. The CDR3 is CASSPSGGATDTQYF. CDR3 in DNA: TGTGCCAGCAGCCCTAGCGGGGGGGCCACAGATACGCAGTATTTT.

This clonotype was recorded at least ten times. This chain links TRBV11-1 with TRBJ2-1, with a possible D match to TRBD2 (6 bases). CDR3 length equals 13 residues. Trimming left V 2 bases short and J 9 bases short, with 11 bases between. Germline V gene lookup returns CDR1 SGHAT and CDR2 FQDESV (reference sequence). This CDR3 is CASSLRGGFEQFF. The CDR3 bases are TGTGCCAGCAGCTTACGCGGAGGGTTTGAGCAGTTCTTC.

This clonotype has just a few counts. The CDR3 protein is CASSLTNYNEQFF. The CDR3 nucleotides read TGTGCCAGCAGTTTGACTAACTACAATGAGCAGTTCTTC. The gene calls are TRBV28 and TRBJ2-1; D is perhaps TRBD2 (5 bases). V was pared by 3 bases and J by 3 bases, with 6 bases between. Germline V gene data show CDR1 as MDHEN and CDR2 as SYDVKM. The CDR3 spans 13 residues. The full variable domain, completed using reference TRBV28 and TRBJ2-1, is DVKVTQSSRYLVKRTGEKVFLECVQDMDHENMFWYRQDPGLGLRLIYFSYDVKMKEKGDIPEGYSVSREKKERFSLILESASTNQTSMYLCASSLTNYNEQFFGPGTRLTVL.

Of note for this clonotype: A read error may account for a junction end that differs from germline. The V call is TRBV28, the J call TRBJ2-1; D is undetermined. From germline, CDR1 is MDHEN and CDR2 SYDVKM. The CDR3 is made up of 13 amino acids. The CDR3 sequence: CASSLFSNNEQFF. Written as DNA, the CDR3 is TGTGCCAGCAGTTTGTTCTCCAACAATGAGCAGTTCTTC.

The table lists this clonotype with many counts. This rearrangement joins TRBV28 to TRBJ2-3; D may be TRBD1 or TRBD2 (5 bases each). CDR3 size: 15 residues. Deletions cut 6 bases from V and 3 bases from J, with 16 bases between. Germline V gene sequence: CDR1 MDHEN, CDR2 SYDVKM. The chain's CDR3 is CASRWGGHGTDTQYF. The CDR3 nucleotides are TGTGCCAGCAGGTGGGGCGGGCATGGGACAGATACGCAGTATTTT.

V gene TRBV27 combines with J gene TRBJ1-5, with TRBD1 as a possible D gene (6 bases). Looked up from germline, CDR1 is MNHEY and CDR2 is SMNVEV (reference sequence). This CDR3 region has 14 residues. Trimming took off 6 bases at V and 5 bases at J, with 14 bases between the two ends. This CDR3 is CASSTRTADQPQHF. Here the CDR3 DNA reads TGTGCCAGCAGCACCCGGACAGCTGATCAGCCCCAGCATTTT.

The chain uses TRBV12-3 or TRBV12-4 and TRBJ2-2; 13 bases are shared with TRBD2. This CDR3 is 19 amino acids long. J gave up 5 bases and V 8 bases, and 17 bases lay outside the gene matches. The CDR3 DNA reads TGTGCCAGCCTGGGCCCTTCTTCAGGACTAGCGGGAGTGACCGGGGAGCTGTTTTTT. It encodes CASLGPSSGLAGVTGELFF.

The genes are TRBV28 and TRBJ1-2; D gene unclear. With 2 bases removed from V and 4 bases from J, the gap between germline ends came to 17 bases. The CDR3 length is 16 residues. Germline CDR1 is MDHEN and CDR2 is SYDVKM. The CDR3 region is CASSLSGRVLGYGYTF. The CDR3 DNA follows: TGTGCCAGCAGTTTAAGCGGCCGAGTGTTGGGCTATGGCTACACCTTC.

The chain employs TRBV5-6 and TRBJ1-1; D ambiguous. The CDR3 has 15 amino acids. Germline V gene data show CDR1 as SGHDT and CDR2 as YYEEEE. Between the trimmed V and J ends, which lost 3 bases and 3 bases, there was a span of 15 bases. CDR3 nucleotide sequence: TGTGCCAGCAGCTCGGGCAGACGAATGGACACTGAAGCTTTCTTT. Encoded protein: CASSSGRRMDTEAFF.

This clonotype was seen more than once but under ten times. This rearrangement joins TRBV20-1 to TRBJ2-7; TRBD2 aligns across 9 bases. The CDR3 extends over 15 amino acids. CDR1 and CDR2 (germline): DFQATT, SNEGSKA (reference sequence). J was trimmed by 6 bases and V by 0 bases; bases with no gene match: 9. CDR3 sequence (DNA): TGCAGTGCTAGAGATCGGATAGCGGGGGTTTTCGAGCAGTACTTC. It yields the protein CSARDRIAGVFEQYF.

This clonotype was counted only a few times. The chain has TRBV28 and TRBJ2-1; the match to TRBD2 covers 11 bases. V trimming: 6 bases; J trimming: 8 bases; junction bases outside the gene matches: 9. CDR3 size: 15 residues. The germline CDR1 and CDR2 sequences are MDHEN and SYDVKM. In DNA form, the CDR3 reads TGTGCCAGCAGCCTGAGACTAGCGGGAATGGATGAGCAGTTCTTC. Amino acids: CASSLRLAGMDEQFF.

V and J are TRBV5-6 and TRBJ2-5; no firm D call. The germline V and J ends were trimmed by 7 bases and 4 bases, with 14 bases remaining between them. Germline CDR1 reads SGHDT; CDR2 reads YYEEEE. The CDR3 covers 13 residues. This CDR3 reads CASGRGIGETQYF. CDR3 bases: TGTGCCAGCGGGCGAGGAATCGGAGAGACCCAGTACTTC.

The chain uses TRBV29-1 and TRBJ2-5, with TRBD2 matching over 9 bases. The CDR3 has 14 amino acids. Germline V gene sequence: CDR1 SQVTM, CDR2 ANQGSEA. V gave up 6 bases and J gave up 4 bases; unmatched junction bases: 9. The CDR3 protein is CSVNVGGGGETQYF. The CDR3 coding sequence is TGCAGCGTGAACGTGGGCGGGGGGGGAGAGACCCAGTACTTC.